The rows below give T cell receptor beta chains drawn from one sample of a study of blood T cell repertoires in COVID-19. Assay: immunoSEQ multiplex PCR; the TCRdb copy retains only in-frame clones and omits some. This sample has under 200,000 clones, with more than 75% found just once. Source material: peripheral blood. Receptor source: a man between 18 and 29 years old with acute or convalescent COVID-19. The CDR3 runs from the conserved cysteine through the conserved F or W. Fields, in order: V gene, J gene, clone size, D gene, CDR3 DNA, CDR3 protein. D genes are given only for firm matches. Rows give clone size only sometimes, using once, few, many, or a class for an expanded clone.

TRBV18	TRBJ1-1	.	.	TGTGCCAGCTCACCAAAGTCGGACACTGAAGCTTTCTTT	CASSPKSDTEAFF
TRBV4-1	TRBJ2-1	.	TRBD2	TGCGCCAGCAGCCGGACTAGCGGGGATGCCTACAATGAGCAGTTCTTC	CASSRTSGDAYNEQFF
TRBV27	TRBJ1-2	.	TRBD1	TGTGCCAGCAGTTCTGCAGGGGGCCTTTATGGCTACACCTTC	CASSSAGGLYGYTF
TRBV7-9	TRBJ1-3	few	.	TGTGCCAGCAGCTCCATGCAGAATACTGGAAACACCATATATTTT	CASSSMQNTGNTIYF
TRBV5-4	TRBJ2-7	few	TRBD1	TGTGCCAGCAGCTTGACCGGGACAGGGGACCCAGGGCAGTACTTC	CASSLTGTGDPGQYF
TRBV3-1/TRBV3-2	TRBJ1-3	.	.	TGTGCCAGCACCCGGGACACAAGAGGAAACACCATATATTTT	CASTRDTRGNTIYF
TRBV4-1	TRBJ1-1	.	.	TGCGCCAGCAGCCAGGGACACTTCAACACTGAAGCTTTCTTT	CASSQGHFNTEAFF
TRBV13	TRBJ2-7	.	TRBD1	TGTGCCAGCAGTAACCGGGACAGGGGTTCCTACGAGCAGTACTTC	CASSNRDRGSYEQYF
TRBV14	TRBJ1-4	once	.	TGTGCCAGCAGCCTCATGTCCACAGGGTGGGATGAAAAACTGTTTTTT	CASSLMSTGWDEKLFF
TRBV27	TRBJ1-4	.	.	TGTGCCAGCAGTTTGAGGGTTAATGAAAAACTGTTTTTT	CASSLRVNEKLFF
TRBV15	TRBJ1-2	.	TRBD1	TGTGCCACCAGCAGCGTACAGGGGATAAACTATGGCTACACCTTC	CATSSVQGINYGYTF
TRBV19	TRBJ2-1	.	.	TGTGCCAGTAGTATCCTCAGGGGCGGAAACAATGAGCAGTTCTTC	CASSILRGGNNEQFF
TRBV7-2	TRBJ1-1	.	TRBD1	TGTGCCAGCAGCCCCTATGGACAGGGGCGGACTGAAGCTTTCTTT	CASSPYGQGRTEAFF
TRBV6-4	TRBJ2-1	.	TRBD2	TGTGCCAGCAGCCTCCACGGCGGGAGTCTGTTCTTC	CASSLHGGSLFF
TRBV6-5	TRBJ2-7	.	TRBD1	TGTGCCAGCAGCTACCGGGACAGGGCTCCTGTTAACGAGCAGTACTTC	CASSYRDRAPVNEQYF
TRBV3-1/TRBV3-2	TRBJ2-5	.	TRBD2	TGTGCCAGCAGCCAAGGGACTAGCGGGGACCAAGCCCAAGAGACCCAGTACTTC	CASSQGTSGDQAQETQYF
TRBV7-9	TRBJ2-7	.	.	TGTGCCAGCAGCTTAGCGCCAGGCAGCTACGAGCAGTACTTC	CASSLAPGSYEQYF
TRBV9	TRBJ1-3	.	.	TGTGCCAGCAGCCCAGGCTCTGGAAACACCATATATTTT	CASSPGSGNTIYF
TRBV18	TRBJ1-2	.	TRBD1	TGTGCCAGCTCACCGACGCCGGGACAGGGGGCCCATGGCTACACCTTC	CASSPTPGQGAHGYTF
TRBV29-1	TRBJ1-2	.	.	TGCAGCGTGAAATCTGCGGGCCGCTATGGCTACACCTTC	CSVKSAGRYGYTF
TRBV19	TRBJ2-1	.	TRBD1	TGTGCCAGTAGTATAGATCCGGGACAGGGCAGCAATGAGCAGTTCTTC	CASSIDPGQGSNEQFF
TRBV19	TRBJ2-1	.	TRBD2	TGTGCCAGTAGTGGGGCGGGAGGGTCAGATGAGCAGTTCTTC	CASSGAGGSDEQFF
TRBV4-1	TRBJ1-2	.	TRBD1	TGCGCCAGCAGCCAAGATGGACAGGTGAGCGGCTACACCTTC	CASSQDGQVSGYTF
TRBV4-1	TRBJ2-2	.	TRBD2	TGCGCCAGCAGCCAAGACGTGGGGGGGAAGGGCACCGGGGAGCTGTTTTTT	CASSQDVGGKGTGELFF
TRBV3-1/TRBV3-2	TRBJ1-6	.	.	TGTGCCAGCAGCCAGGGCAGGGCGGGGAGTTCACCCCTCCACTTT	CASSQGRAGSSPLHF
TRBV13	TRBJ1-1	.	.	TGTGCCAGCAGCTTAGATAGCCAAAACACTGAAGCTTTCTTT	CASSLDSQNTEAFF
TRBV5-5	TRBJ1-1	.	.	TGTGCCAGCAGCTTGGCCCCAGGCGAGTCAACGATGAACACTGAAGCTTTCTTT	CASSLAPGESTMNTEAFF
TRBV5-1	TRBJ1-6	many	.	TGCGCCAGCAGCCCGGGAGGGCTCGTCAATTCACCCCTCCACTTT	CASSPGGLVNSPLHF